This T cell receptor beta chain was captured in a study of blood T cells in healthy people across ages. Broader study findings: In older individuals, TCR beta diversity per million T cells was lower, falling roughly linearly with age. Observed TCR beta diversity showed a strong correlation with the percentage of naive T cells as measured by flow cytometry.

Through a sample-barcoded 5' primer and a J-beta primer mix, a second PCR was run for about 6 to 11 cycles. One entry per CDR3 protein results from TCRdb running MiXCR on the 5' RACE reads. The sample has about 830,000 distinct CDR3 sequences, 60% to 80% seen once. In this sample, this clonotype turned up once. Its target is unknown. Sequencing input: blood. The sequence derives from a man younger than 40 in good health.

The CDR3 reads CSASLMGLDVETQYF. The CDR3 nucleotides are TGCAGTGCTAGTTTGATGGGACTAGACGTGGAGACCCAGTACTTC. The chain has TRBV20-1 and TRBJ2-7, with 8 bases fitting TRBD2. The better agreement between TRBJ2-5 and the DNA end casts doubt on the J call. Germline values: CDR1 DFQATT, CDR2 SNEGSKA (reference sequence). The CDR3 consists of 15 residues.